This entry lists 9 T cell receptor beta chains sequenced from one sample in a study of preoperative IRX-2 immunotherapy in early breast cancer. The treatment is: preoperative locoregional IRX-2 cytokine immunotherapy. Using immunoSEQ multiplex PCR, the repertoire was profiled, and TCRdb retains in-frame clones only, with some absent. This sample has 3,000 to 4,000 clones, with 70% to 80% found just once. This specimen consisted of tumor tissue, obtained after IRX-2 immunotherapy. Source of these receptors: a human donor with breast cancer.

The genes are TRBV11-3 and TRBJ1-1; no reliable D call. The CDR3 extends over 14 amino acids. CDR1 is SGHNT, CDR2 YENEEA, per germline. V was pared by 3 bases and J by 2 bases, with 10 bases between. This CDR3 is CASSLEVANTEAFF. CDR3 bases: TGTGCCAGCAGCTTGGAGGTCGCAAACACTGAAGCTTTCTTT.

The chain employs TRBV15 and TRBJ1-1, with TRBD1 as a possible D gene (5 bases). This CDR3 has 16 residues. The germline gives CDR1 LNHNV, CDR2 YYDKDF (reference sequence). Trimming shortened V by 3 bases and J by 5 bases, and 19 bases separated the two germline ends. The CDR3 coding sequence is TGTGCCACCAGCAGGGACTACGGGACGGGAGGGACTGAAGCTTTCTTT. Protein product: CATSRDYGTGGTEAFF.

The chain combines TRBV5-1 with TRBJ2-1, with D possibly TRBD1 on 5 matching bases. The CDR3 has 14 amino acids. Trimming removed 1 base from V and 2 bases from J, with 7 bases in between. The germline V gene encodes CDR1 SGHRS and CDR2 YFSETQ. Here the CDR3 reads CASSLQGAYNEQFF. Written as DNA, the CDR3 is TGCGCCAGCAGCTTGCAAGGGGCCTACAATGAGCAGTTCTTC.

The CDR3 region is CASSYLDWHEQFF. The CDR3 coding sequence is TGTGCCAGCAGTTACCTCGACTGGCATGAGCAGTTCTTC. The chain carries TRBV6-8 and TRBJ2-1; D gene ambiguous. CDR1 and CDR2 (germline): MNHGY, SAAAGT. The V end was cut by 2 bases, the J end by 8 bases, with 10 bases between. This CDR3 comprises 13 residues.

The chain combines TRBV7-5 with TRBJ2-3. TRBV7-5 is flagged as a pseudogene. The CDR3 runs to 18 residues. The CDR3 DNA follows: TGTGCCAGCAGCTTAGGGCCCGAACGTAGGGAAAGCACAGATACGCAGTATTTT. It translates to CASSLGPERRESTDTQYF.

The V and J genes are TRBV28 and TRBJ2-5; TRBD2 agrees at 8 bases. CDR1 MDHEN and CDR2 SYDVKM come from the germline V gene. After removal of 2 bases from V and 0 bases from J, the junction contained 11 bases not matched to a gene. The CDR3 length is 18 residues. CDR3 region: CASSLQRPGGGYQETQYF. Written as DNA, the CDR3 is TGTGCCAGCAGTTTACAACGCCCCGGGGGGGGGTACCAAGAGACCCAGTACTTC. The variable domain in full, completed from reference TRBV28 and TRBJ2-5, reads DVKVTQSSRYLVKRTGEKVFLECVQDMDHENMFWYRQDPGLGLRLIYFSYDVKMKEKGDIPEGYSVSREKKERFSLILESASTNQTSMYLCASSLQRPGGGYQETQYFGPGTRLLVL.

The rearrangement uses TRBV6-7 and TRBJ1-2, with 7 nucleotides matching TRBD1. TRBV6-7 is labeled an ORF, and its function is uncertain. CDR3 length equals 19 residues. V trimming: 2 bases; J trimming: 1 base; junction bases outside the gene matches: 16. CDR3 residues: CASSYQRQGKTDDNYGYTF. The CDR3 DNA follows: TGTGCCAGCAGTTACCAACGACAGGGTAAGACAGACGATAACTATGGCTACACCTTC.

V usage is TRBV19 and J usage is TRBJ1-3; a weak D match, TRBD1 (5 bases). The CDR3 covers 15 residues. V dropped 2 bases and J dropped 2 bases, with 10 bases sitting between them. From germline, CDR1 is LNHDA and CDR2 SQIVND (reference sequence). This CDR3 reads CASSILPGPGNTIYF. CDR3 DNA: TGTGCCAGTAGTATACTCCCAGGGCCTGGAAACACCATATATTTT. Looking up the rest from reference TRBV19 and TRBJ1-3 gives the full variable domain: DGGITQSPKYLFRKEGQNVTLSCEQNLNHDAMYWYRQDPGQGLRLIYYSQIVNDFQKGDIAEGYSVSREKKESFPLTVTSAQKNPTAFYLCASSILPGPGNTIYFGEGSWLTVV.

This clone is hyperexpanded. The V call is TRBV11-3, the J call TRBJ1-3; D is undetermined. There are 18 residues in the CDR3. V dropped 2 bases and J dropped 2 bases, with 19 bases sitting between them. The germline V gene has CDR1 SGHNT and CDR2 YENEEA. The CDR3 sequence is CASSLSRGRVMTGNTIYF. CDR3 DNA sequence: TGTGCCAGCAGCTTATCCCGGGGAAGGGTGATGACTGGAAACACCATATATTTT.